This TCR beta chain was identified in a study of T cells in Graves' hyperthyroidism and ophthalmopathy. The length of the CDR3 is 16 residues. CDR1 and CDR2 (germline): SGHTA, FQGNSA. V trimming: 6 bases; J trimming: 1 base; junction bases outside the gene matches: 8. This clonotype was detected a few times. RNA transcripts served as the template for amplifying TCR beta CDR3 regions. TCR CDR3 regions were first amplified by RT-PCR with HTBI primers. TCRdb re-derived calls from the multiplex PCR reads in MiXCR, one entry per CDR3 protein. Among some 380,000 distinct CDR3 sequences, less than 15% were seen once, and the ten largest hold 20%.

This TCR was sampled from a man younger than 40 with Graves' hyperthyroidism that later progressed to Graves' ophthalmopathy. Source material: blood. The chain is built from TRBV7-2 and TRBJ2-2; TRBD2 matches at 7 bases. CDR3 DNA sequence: TGTGCCAGCAGGCCCCGGTTAGCGGGGAACACCGGGGAGCTGTTTTTT. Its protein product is CASRPRLAGNTGELFF.